The 10 T cell receptor beta chains below all came from one sample that was sequenced in a study of blood T cells in healthy people across ages. A J-beta primer mix and a sample-barcoded 5' primer were used in a second PCR of roughly 6 to 11 cycles. TCRdb fed the 5' RACE reads into MiXCR, producing one record per CDR3 protein. The sample has 1,300,000 or so distinct CDR3 sequences; roughly 64% are singletons. The sample taken for sequencing was blood. The origin of the receptors is a man aged 18 to 29 in good health.

This chain joins TRBV7-2 and TRBJ2-1; D is possibly TRBD2 (6 bases). This CDR3 has 15 amino acids. Germline assignment: CDR1 SGHTA and CDR2 FQGNSA. Trimming removed 2 bases at V and 3 bases at J, with 11 bases between. As DNA, the CDR3 is TGTGCCAGCAGCTTACTGGGACTGGACTACAATGAGCAGTTCTTC. Translation: CASSLLGLDYNEQFF.

The chain recombines TRBV20-1 with TRBJ2-3; tentatively, D is TRBD1 or TRBD2 (5 bases each). CDR1 is DFQATT, CDR2 SNEGSKA, per germline (reference sequence). The CDR3 is 16 residues long. Deletions cut 3 bases from V and 6 bases from J, with 22 bases between. For the CDR3, the DNA is TGCAGTGCTAGGAGCTGGGACCCCGGTCTTATGGATACGCAGTATTTT. It translates to CSARSWDPGLMDTQYF.

The rearrangement joins TRBV7-2 to TRBJ2-3, with 10 nucleotides matching TRBD2. Germline V lookup: CDR1 SGHTA, CDR2 FQGNSA. The trim removed 3 bases at V and 1 base at J, leaving 1 base unmatched. The CDR3 contains 15 residues. This CDR3 is CASSFGTSGTDTQYF. The CDR3 DNA follows: TGTGCCAGCAGCTTTGGGACTAGCGGCACAGATACGCAGTATTTT.

This clonotype was counted between two and nine times. The genes are TRBV27 and TRBJ2-4; the D is unclear. The last part of the DNA fits TRBJ2-7 better; the J call may be wrong. This CDR3 spans 14 amino acids. The germline V gene encodes CDR1 MNHEY and CDR2 SMNVEV (reference sequence). The CDR3 nucleotides are TGTGCCAGCAGTCCACCCGGGTTAAGGTACGAGCAGTACTTC. This translates into CASSPPGLRYEQYF.

The CDR3 here is CASTPDLYEQYF. The CDR3, as DNA: TGTGCCAGCACCCCGGACCTGTACGAGCAGTACTTC. The rearrangement links TRBV6-2 or TRBV6-3 to TRBJ2-7; D is unclear. V was shortened by 7 bases and J by 4 bases, with 11 bases between the two germline ends. Germline V CDR1 and CDR2: MNHEY, SVGEGT. The length of the CDR3 is 12 residues.

The rearrangement uses TRBV5-1 and TRBJ1-4, with D maybe TRBD1 (6 bases). Germline V lookup: CDR1 SGHRS, CDR2 YFSETQ. Trimming took 2 bases from V and 0 from J, leaving 14 bases between them. The CDR3 spans 17 residues. This CDR3 reads CASSFTPGATTNEKLFF. As DNA, the CDR3 is TGCGCCAGCAGCTTCACTCCAGGGGCCACAACTAATGAAAAACTGTTTTTT.

The chain uses TRBV6-1 and TRBJ2-5; 8 bases map to TRBD1. Germline-derived CDR1 and CDR2 are MNHNS and SASEGT. The V gene end was trimmed by 6 bases and the J gene end by 5 bases; junction bases not matched to a gene: 11. The CDR3 covers 15 residues. CDR3: CASRRTGGEGETQYF. In DNA form, the CDR3 reads TGTGCCAGCAGGAGAACAGGGGGTGAAGGGGAGACCCAGTACTTC.

The rearrangement uses TRBV29-1 and TRBJ2-5; possible D gene TRBD2, 6 bases. CDR3 length: 15 residues. V shed 3 bases and J shed 5 bases, with 19 bases lying between them. Germline assignment: CDR1 SQVTM and CDR2 ANQGSEA. In nucleotides, the CDR3 is TGCAGCGTTGATCTTGGGACTCCTCCGTGGGAGACCCAGTACTTC. This translates into CSVDLGTPPWETQYF.

The V call is TRBV20-1, the J call TRBJ1-5; the D is unclear. Germline V CDR1 and CDR2: DFQATT, SNEGSKA (reference sequence). The CDR3 length is 14 residues. V lost 0 bases, J lost 6 bases, and 12 bases lay in between. The CDR3 coding sequence is TGCAGTGCTAGAGATACGGGGTCCGGTCAGCCCCAGCATTTT. As protein: CSARDTGSGQPQHF.

The gene calls are TRBV12-3 or TRBV12-4 and TRBJ2-5, with 10 bases matching TRBD2. There are 15 residues in the CDR3. V shed 4 bases and J 5 bases; nucleotides not matched to a gene: 7. The CDR3 here is CASSSRGSGRETQYF. The CDR3 DNA follows: TGTGCCAGCAGTTCCCGAGGTAGCGGGAGGGAGACCCAGTACTTC.